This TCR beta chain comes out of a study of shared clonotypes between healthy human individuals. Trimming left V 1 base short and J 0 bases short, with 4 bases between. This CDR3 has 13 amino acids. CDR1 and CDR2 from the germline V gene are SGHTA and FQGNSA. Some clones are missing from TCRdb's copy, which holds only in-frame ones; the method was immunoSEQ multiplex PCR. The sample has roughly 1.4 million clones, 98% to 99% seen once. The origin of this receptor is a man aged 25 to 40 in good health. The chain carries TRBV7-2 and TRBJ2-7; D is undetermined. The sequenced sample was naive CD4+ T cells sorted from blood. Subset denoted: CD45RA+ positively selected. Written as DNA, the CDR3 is TGTGCCAGCAGCTTAGGCAACTCCTACGAGCAGTACTTC. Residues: CASSLGNSYEQYF.